The 18 T cell receptor beta chains below all came from one sample that was sequenced in a study of cytomegalovirus exposure and HLA in healthy donors (dated by TCRdb to about 2017). Library preparation was by the immunoSEQ multiplex PCR assay. A mixture of 60 forward primers for TCR Vbeta segments and 13 reverse primers for TCR Jbeta segments was used in the multiplex PCR. The immuneACCESS repertoire file appears here via TCRdb, limited to in-frame rearrangements. These files lack a portion of the clones; in checked studies, under half of the deficit traces to unresolved V genes, and the cause of the others is not known. For this sample there are 93,000 or so clones; under 80% appear just once. Of the sample, 10% is held by the ten largest clones. Material for sequencing was PBMCs. These receptors were taken from a woman aged 18 to 35 in good health and CMV-seropositive.

This clone appeared a single time. The V call is TRBV2, the J call TRBJ2-6, with D unclear. The CDR3 contains 14 residues. V lost 7 bases and J lost 2, with 9 bases in between. In germline, CDR1 is SNHLY, CDR2 FYNNEI. The CDR3: CASTPSTGANVLTF. The DNA for the CDR3 is TGTGCCAGCACCCCCAGTACTGGGGCCAACGTCCTGACTTTC.

This clone has a count of ten or more. The J gene is TRBJ1-6, the V gene TRBV2; maybe TRBD1 (5 bases). The germline V and J ends were trimmed by 3 bases and 7 bases, with 10 bases remaining between them. CDR3 size: 14 residues. From germline, CDR1 is SNHLY and CDR2 FYNNEI. The DNA of the CDR3 is TGTGCCAGCAGTGACGTCAGGACAAATTCACCCCTCCACTTT. Its translation: CASSDVRTNSPLHF.

For the CDR3, the DNA is TGTGCCAGCAGCCGGGGGGTGGGCAGGGGGCTAATGAGCAATCAGCCCCAGCATTTT. The encoded protein is CASSRGVGRGLMSNQPQHF. The chain employs TRBV2 and TRBJ1-5; 8 nucleotides align to TRBD1. V lost 6 bases, J lost 1 base, and 17 bases stayed unmatched. This CDR3 spans 19 amino acids. Looked up from germline, CDR1 is SNHLY and CDR2 is FYNNEI.

The CDR3 here is CASSLRQGTGNTIYF. CDR3 in DNA: TGTGCCAGCAGCTTAAGACAGGGGACCGGAAACACCATATATTTT. The gene calls are TRBV7-6 and TRBJ1-3; 8 bases match TRBD1. In germline, CDR1 is SGHVS, CDR2 FNYEAQ. The CDR3 consists of 15 residues. V shed 2 bases, J shed 4 bases, and the junction held 4 bases outside the gene matches.

The V gene is TRBV27, the J gene TRBJ2-3, with D perhaps TRBD2 (5 bases). The CDR3 runs to 14 residues. Germline CDR1 reads MNHEY; CDR2 reads SMNVEV (reference sequence). Trimming pared 4 bases from V and 2 bases from J, leaving 10 bases between. The DNA for the CDR3 is TGTGCCAGCAGTTCCGGACTTATCACAGATACGCAGTATTTT. This sequence encodes CASSSGLITDTQYF.

This clone has a single count. The CDR3 reads CAISEGQGAQETQYF. The CDR3 DNA follows: TGTGCCATCAGTGAGGGACAGGGGGCCCAAGAGACCCAGTACTTC. The chain links TRBV10-3 to TRBJ2-5, with TRBD1 matching 11 bases. V was clipped by 2 bases and J by 1 base; unmatched bases: 0. This CDR3 is 15 amino acids long. Germline lookup yields CDR1 ENHRY and CDR2 SYGVKD.

In its sample, this clone was seen a few times. This chain uses TRBV7-8 with TRBJ2-3; the D gene is possibly TRBD1 (5 bases). CDR1 SGHVS and CDR2 FQNEAQ come from the germline V gene. Trimming took off 2 bases at V and 4 bases at J, with 10 bases between the two ends. The CDR3 length is 14 residues. CDR3 bases: TGTGCCAGCAGCTTAAGGGGCAGCGCAGATACGCAGTATTTT. Protein product: CASSLRGSADTQYF.

The chain carries TRBV7-2 and TRBJ1-5, with TRBD1 matching over 7 bases. This CDR3 comprises 14 residues. The junction had 8 bases not matched to a gene; V was cut back by 5 bases and J by 7 bases. From germline, CDR1 is SGHTA and CDR2 FQGNSA. CDR3 amino acids: CASSRQTGEQPQHF. The CDR3 nucleotides are TGTGCCAGCAGCCGACAAACAGGGGAACAGCCCCAGCATTTT.

This clone was picked up a small number of times. The chain is built from TRBV5-1 and TRBJ2-1; 14 nucleotides match TRBD2. CDR3 length equals 15 residues. Trimming took 4 bases from V and 8 from J; bases not matched to a gene: 5. Germline V CDR1 and CDR2: SGHRS, YFSETQ. For the CDR3, the DNA is TGCGCCAGCAGCAACGGACTAGCGGGAGGCGATGAGCAGTTCTTC. Residues: CASSNGLAGGDEQFF.

The chain links TRBV7-9 to TRBJ1-4; 7 bases align to TRBD1. After removal of 5 bases from V and 2 bases from J, the junction contained 8 bases not matched to a gene. Germline V gene data show CDR1 as SEHNR and CDR2 as FQNEAQ (reference sequence). This CDR3 has 16 amino acids. The CDR3 here is CASSPDRVRTNEKLFF. The CDR3 DNA follows: TGTGCCAGCAGCCCTGACAGGGTCCGGACTAATGAAAAACTGTTTTTT.

The rearrangement joins TRBV6-1 to TRBJ2-2; 8 bases match TRBD1. V shed 6 bases, J shed 1 base, and the junction held 1 base outside the gene matches. The CDR3 length is 14 residues. CDR1 is MNHNS, CDR2 SASEGT, per germline. The CDR3 protein is CASRGQVNTGELFF. CDR3 DNA sequence: TGTGCCAGCAGGGGACAGGTGAACACCGGGGAGCTGTTTTTT.

This clone has only a few counts. The rearrangement joins TRBV28 to TRBJ2-7; TRBD1 is a possible D gene (5 bases). CDR3 size: 12 residues. Looked up from germline, CDR1 is MDHEN and CDR2 is SYDVKM. V was clipped by 3 bases and J by 3 bases, with 6 bases between them. CDR3 residues: CASSLQGYEQYF. CDR3 bases: TGTGCCAGCAGTTTGCAGGGCTACGAGCAGTACTTC.

This clone appeared once. The chain recombines TRBV5-8 with TRBJ1-4; 7 bases match TRBD1. CDR1 SGHTS and CDR2 YDEGEE come from the germline V gene. This CDR3 is 15 amino acids long. The V and J ends lost 0 bases and 5 bases, in that order; junction bases with no gene match: 4. DNA for the CDR3: TGTGCCAGCAGCTTGGGAGACAGGGTAAATGAAAAACTGTTTTTT. This gives the protein CASSLGDRVNEKLFF.

The rearrangement joins TRBV5-5 to TRBJ1-1, with D hard to call. The length of the CDR3 is 14 residues. Trimming took 2 bases from V and 1 from J, leaving 9 bases between them. Per germline, CDR1 SGHKS and CDR2 YYEKEE (reference sequence). For the CDR3, the DNA is TGTGCCAGCAGCTTTCGAGAGCCGAACACTGAAGCTTTCTTT. Its protein product is CASSFREPNTEAFF.

This clone was seen a handful of times. V gene TRBV7-2 combines with J gene TRBJ2-7, with 7 bases fitting TRBD1. CDR1 SGHTA and CDR2 FQGNSA come from the germline V gene. V dropped 5 bases and J dropped 4; count of bases not matched to a gene: 11. The CDR3 loop spans 15 amino acids. CDR3 sequence (DNA): TGTGCCAGCAGCACGAACAGGGGCCTCGGGTACGAGCAGTACTTC. Its protein is CASSTNRGLGYEQYF.

This clone was seen a few times. The chain couples TRBV6-5 to TRBJ2-7; TRBD1 matches at 8 bases. The V gene end was trimmed by 2 bases and the J gene end by 3 bases; junction bases not matched to a gene: 6. Germline-derived CDR1 and CDR2 are MNHEY and SVGAGI. The CDR3 runs 15 residues. The CDR3: CASSYGAGGHYEQYF. The CDR3 DNA sequence: TGTGCCAGCAGTTACGGGGCAGGGGGCCACTACGAGCAGTACTTC.

The chain recombines TRBV6-5 with TRBJ1-5; 9 positions match TRBD1. CDR3 length: 15 amino acids. The V gene's germline CDR1 is MNHEY and CDR2 SVGAGI. Germline trimming cut 4 bases from V and 4 bases from J; bases unmatched to any gene: 5. CDR3 loop: CASSSTGGTNQPQHF. The CDR3, as DNA: TGTGCCAGCAGTTCGACAGGGGGGACGAATCAGCCCCAGCATTTT.

The chain uses TRBV5-1 and TRBJ2-7; TRBD2 aligns across 8 bases. Germline assignment: CDR1 SGHRS and CDR2 YFSETQ. The ends lost 4 bases at V and 5 bases at J; junction bases unmatched: 11. CDR3 length: 15 amino acids. The CDR3 DNA sequence: TGCGCCAGCAGCCCGGGGGGGGCGCTCCTCAACGAGCAGTACTTC. It codes for CASSPGGALLNEQYF.